The 10 T cell receptor beta chains below come from one sample, sequenced in a study of T-cell reconstitution after alpha-beta-depleted transplantation in children. TCRbeta library preparation incorporated unique molecular identifiers. TCRdb called the PCR reads again in MiXCR, with one record for every CDR3 protein. The table includes around 680,000 distinct CDR3 sequences, 16% detected once. Sample: PBMCs from the stem cell graft donor, taken from the stem cell graft. These receptors all stem from a human donor who donated a stem cell graft to a child with acute myeloid leukemia.

This clonotype was recorded a few times. The chain recombines TRBV20-1 with TRBJ2-7; 9 bases align to TRBD2. V trimming: 1 base; J trimming: 3 bases; junction bases outside the gene matches: 7. CDR1 DFQATT and CDR2 SNEGSKA come from the germline V gene (reference sequence). This CDR3 is 15 amino acids long. This CDR3 is CSARAASGDFYEQYF. The CDR3 nucleotides read TGCAGTGCTAGAGCCGCTAGCGGGGACTTCTACGAGCAGTACTTC.

This clonotype was detected many times. The J gene is TRBJ1-3, the V gene TRBV6-5; D gene uncertain. The V gene lost 0 bases and the J gene lost 0 bases, with 6 bases spanning the gap. Germline CDR1 MNHEY, CDR2 SVGAGI. This CDR3 has 15 residues. The CDR3 loop is CASSYSTDSGNTIYF. Here the CDR3 DNA reads TGTGCCAGCAGTTACTCGACGGACTCTGGAAACACCATATATTTT.

V gene TRBV20-1 combines with J gene TRBJ2-1; 10 bases agree with TRBD2. Germline CDR1 reads DFQATT; CDR2 reads SNEGSKA (reference sequence). There are 14 residues in the CDR3. Trimming took 6 bases from V and 7 from J; bases not matched to a gene: 9. CDR3 nucleotides: TGCAGTGCCGGAGCGGGGGGGCCGCGAAATGAGCAGTTCTTC. This sequence encodes CSAGAGGPRNEQFF.

This clonotype was seen many times. This chain uses TRBV20-1 with TRBJ2-7; D remains ambiguous. This CDR3 spans 10 amino acids. V lost 2 bases and J lost 5, with 4 bases in between. Germline CDR1 reads DFQATT; CDR2 reads SNEGSKA (reference sequence). This CDR3 reads CSARIHEQYF. The CDR3, as DNA: TGCAGTGCTAGAATACACGAGCAGTACTTC.

This clonotype was detected ten times or more. The CDR3 coding sequence is TGTGCCAGCAGTTTTTTCGGCGGGGACTATGGCTACACCTTC. As protein: CASSFFGGDYGYTF. The J gene is TRBJ1-2, the V gene TRBV12-3 or TRBV12-4; D gene ambiguous. Between the trimmed V and J ends, which lost 3 bases and 3 bases, there was a span of 11 bases. There are 14 residues in the CDR3.

This chain connects TRBV15 to TRBJ2-2; 7 bases align to TRBD1. The CDR3 sequence is 15 residues long. Trimming cost V 3 bases and J 4 bases; bases outside gene matches: 5. In germline, CDR1 is LNHNV, CDR2 YYDKDF (reference sequence). CDR3 nucleotides: TGTGCCACCAGCAGGGACAGGACAGTCACCGGGGAGCTGTTTTTT. This codes for CATSRDRTVTGELFF.

Note on this clonotype: No DNA is shown, since the ends of the CDR3 on it are uncertain; the CDR3 is the one TCRdb lists. The V gene is TRBV5-3, the J gene TRBJ1-4. TRBV5-3 is an ORF, and what it does is uncertain. The CDR3 contains 16 residues when both ends are counted. CDR3 sequence: CARSFILRNRMKNCFF.

This clonotype occurred once. The chain uses TRBV30 and TRBJ1-5, with D maybe TRBD1 (5 bases). The CDR3 has 15 residues. CDR1 and CDR2 (germline): GTSNPN, SVGIG (reference sequence). V shed 0 bases and J shed 1 base, with 10 bases lying between them. The CDR3 region is CAWSVNGASNQPQHF. As DNA, the CDR3 is TGTGCCTGGAGTGTAAACGGGGCGAGCAATCAGCCCCAGCATTTT.

This clonotype was counted only a few times. The chain combines TRBV7-9 with TRBJ2-3, with 8 bases lining up with TRBD2. Germline V lookup: CDR1 SEHNR, CDR2 FQNEAQ (reference sequence). Trimming cost V 5 bases and J 3 bases; bases outside gene matches: 10. The CDR3 loop spans 16 amino acids. The CDR3 DNA reads TGTGCCAGCAGCAAGTCTCCGGGACTAGAAACAGATACGCAGTATTTT. Translating it yields CASSKSPGLETDTQYF.

This clonotype was counted between two and nine times. The V and J genes are TRBV27 and TRBJ1-2; 9 bases agree with TRBD1. J was trimmed by 6 bases and V by 6 bases; bases with no gene match: 5. This CDR3 has 13 residues. The germline V gene encodes CDR1 MNHEY and CDR2 SMNVEV (reference sequence). The chain's CDR3 is CASRGTGRDGYTF. The DNA for the CDR3 is TGTGCCAGCAGGGGGACAGGGAGGGATGGCTACACCTTC.